Shown below are 6 T cell receptor beta chains from a single sample sequenced in a study of blood T cells in healthy people across ages (dated by TCRdb to between 2014 and 2016). The library was produced with 5' RACE. The listed sequencing device is Illumina HiSeq 2500. A second PCR of roughly 7 to 12 cycles was performed with a sample-barcoded 5' primer and a J-beta primer mix. Through fastp at Q25 and MiXCR, TCRdb rebuilt clones from the public reads, retaining in-frame beta chains. When rows share a CDR3 protein, they turn into one entry using the most common DNA and genes. This sample holds 380,000 or so distinct CDR3 sequences; roughly half were observed only once. Around 53% of the sample comes from the top ten. The sample taken for sequencing was blood. These TCRs come from a man between 60 and 70 years old in good health.

The chain links TRBV4-3 to TRBJ2-1, with D hard to call. CDR3 length equals 14 residues. Germline V gene lookup returns CDR1 LGHNA and CDR2 YSLEER. Deletions cut 0 bases from V and 6 bases from J, with 9 bases between. The DNA for the CDR3 is TGCGCCAGCAGCCAAGACCTCCCCTCCAATGAGCAGTTCTTC. Protein product: CASSQDLPSNEQFF.

The sample holds a few counts of this clonotype. This chain uses TRBV30 with TRBJ2-3; 13 nucleotides agree with TRBD2. The V segment lost 0 bases and the J segment 7 bases; nucleotides outside the gene matches: 4. Germline V gives CDR1 GTSNPN, CDR2 SVGIG (reference sequence). The CDR3 runs to 15 residues. This chain's CDR3 is CAWSVQTSGRNTQYF. DNA for the CDR3: TGTGCCTGGAGTGTACAGACTAGCGGGAGGAATACGCAGTATTTT.

The CDR3 nucleotides are TGTGCCAGCAGCCCAAAAAGCGGGGGATCCTACGAGCAGTACTTC. Protein: CASSPKSGGSYEQYF. The chain employs TRBV7-2 and TRBJ2-7; 8 bases are a match to TRBD2. V shed 5 bases and J 1 base; nucleotides not matched to a gene: 7. Germline V gene sequence: CDR1 SGHTA, CDR2 FQGNSA. This CDR3 contains 15 residues.

The chain carries TRBV28 and TRBJ2-1, with 9 bases matching TRBD1. There are 20 residues in the CDR3. The trim removed 1 base at V and 0 bases at J, leaving 13 bases unmatched. CDR1 is MDHEN, CDR2 SYDVKM, per germline. DNA of the CDR3: TGTGCCAGCAGTTTATTAACAGGGGGCGCCCCGGGGAGCTCCTACAATGAGCAGTTCTTC. This gives the protein CASSLLTGGAPGSSYNEQFF.

There are many counts of this clonotype. V is TRBV25-1 and J is TRBJ2-5, with unresolved D. The CDR3 has 12 residues. Germline CDR1 MGHDK, CDR2 SYGVNS. V was cut by 5 bases and J by 11 bases, with 15 bases left in between. DNA for the CDR3: TGTGCCAGCAGTTACGGCAACAATGAGCAGTACTTC. It translates to CASSYGNNEQYF.

This clonotype was observed a few times. CDR3 DNA sequence: TGTGCCAGCAGTTTGGGGGCTGGGAATGAGCAGTTCTTC. This gives the protein CASSLGAGNEQFF. The V gene is TRBV6-5, the J gene TRBJ2-1; a weak D match, TRBD1 (6 bases). The CDR3 runs 13 residues. Germline values: CDR1 MNHEY, CDR2 SVGAGI. V dropped 4 bases and J dropped 7 bases, with 11 bases sitting between them.